Listed here are 32 T cell receptor beta chains from one sample, sequenced in a study of a mutant IDH1 vaccine in newly diagnosed glioma. No antigen is known for these receptors. Time point specified: week 35, safety follow-up. Vaccine doses each comprised 300 ug of mutant IDH1 20-mer peptide, with topical imiquimod. Measured with immunoSEQ multiplex PCR; TCRdb has only the in-frame clones, and not every one. Here the sample spans about 65,000 clones, roughly 80% being singletons. The sample here was PBMCs, taken from a glioma patient whose treatment included an IDH1 peptide vaccine. The receptors originated from a man aged 35 to 55 with glioma.

This rearrangement joins TRBV19 to TRBJ1-1, with TRBD1 identical over 7 bases. Per the germline V gene, CDR1 is LNHDA and CDR2 is SQIVND (reference sequence). This CDR3 is 17 amino acids long. Losses at the gene ends were 2 bases for V and 1 base for J; bases not matched to a gene: 10. CDR3 nucleotides: TGTGCCAGTAGTATACGGGAGGGGGCTTTGGGGAACACTGAAGCTTTCTTT. Protein product: CASSIREGALGNTEAFF.

In nucleotides, the CDR3 is TGTGCCAGCAACCGGGACAGGGTATCGGATACGCAGTATTTT. Protein sequence: CASNRDRVSDTQYF. The V and J genes are TRBV2 and TRBJ2-3, with 9 nucleotides matching TRBD1. The J segment lost 6 bases and the V segment lost 7 bases, leaving 8 bases of the junction unmatched. The CDR3 extends over 14 amino acids. The germline gives CDR1 SNHLY, CDR2 FYNNEI.

This chain joins TRBV25-1 and TRBJ2-5, with D maybe TRBD2 (7 bases). The CDR3 runs to 14 residues. Trimming pared 5 bases from V and 4 bases from J, leaving 14 bases between. The V gene's germline CDR1 is MGHDK and CDR2 SYGVNS. CDR3 sequence reads: CASSYGGPRETQYF. For the CDR3, the DNA is TGTGCCAGCAGTTACGGGGGGCCCCGAGAGACCCAGTACTTC.

The chain employs TRBV10-3 and TRBJ2-3; D is possibly TRBD2 (6 bases). V shed 4 bases and J shed 4 bases, with 12 bases lying between them. This CDR3 comprises 14 residues. Per germline, CDR1 ENHRY and CDR2 SYGVKD. The CDR3 nucleotides read TGTGCCATCAGTGGGGGAGGCCGCCCAGATACGCAGTATTTT. Amino acid sequence: CAISGGGRPDTQYF.

CDR3 loop: CASSYRTGGSYEQYF. The CDR3 DNA reads as TGTGCCAGCAGTTACCGGACAGGGGGCAGTTACGAGCAGTACTTC. The V gene is TRBV27, the J gene TRBJ2-7; 11 bases agree with TRBD1. The CDR3 sequence is 15 residues long. The germline gives CDR1 MNHEY, CDR2 SMNVEV (reference sequence). V lost 4 bases, J lost 4 bases, and 6 bases stayed unmatched.

CDR3 loop: CASFEGIRDEQYF. DNA of the CDR3: TGTGCCAGCTTCGAGGGGATTAGGGACGAGCAGTACTTC. The chain uses TRBV7-8 and TRBJ2-5; perhaps D is TRBD1 or TRBD2 (5 bases each). The better agreement between TRBJ2-7 and the DNA end casts doubt on the J call. Germline CDR1 reads SGHVS; CDR2 reads FQNEAQ. The CDR3 has 13 residues.

The chain links TRBV7-2 to TRBJ2-1; D is possibly TRBD2 (5 bases). Trimming cost V 6 bases and J 9 bases, with 30 bases left between them. The CDR3 totals 18 residues. Germline V gives CDR1 SGHTA, CDR2 FQGNSA. The CDR3 sequence is CASSAGPPTGRIESEQFF. CDR3 coding DNA: TGTGCCAGCAGTGCCGGACCCCCAACGGGAAGAATCGAGAGTGAGCAGTTCTTC. The variable domain in full, with the rest retrieved from reference TRBV7-2 and TRBJ2-1, is GAGVSQSPSNKVTEKGKDVELRCDPISGHTALYWYRQSLGQGLEFLIYFQGNSAPDKSGLPSDRFSAERTGGSVSTLTIQRTQQEDSAVYLCASSAGPPTGRIESEQFFGPGTRLTVL.

The chain employs TRBV5-1 and TRBJ2-7, with no clear D. This CDR3 is built from 13 residues. Germline V gene data show CDR1 as SGHRS and CDR2 as YFSETQ. The V gene lost 0 bases and the J gene lost 7 bases, with 11 bases spanning the gap. Here the CDR3 DNA reads TGCGCCAGCAGCTTGGGACCGGCACGGGAGCAGTACTTC. It encodes CASSLGPAREQYF.

This clone was recorded only once. The rearrangement uses TRBV6-6 and TRBJ2-7; D gene unclear. The germline V gene encodes CDR1 MNHNY and CDR2 SVGAGI (reference sequence). V shed 4 bases and J shed 6 bases, with 13 bases lying between them. This CDR3 spans 13 amino acids. The CDR3 DNA is TGTGCCAGCAGTTCCGGCGGCCTTTCCGAGCAGTACTTC. Protein: CASSSGGLSEQYF.

CDR3 DNA: TGTGCCAGCAGCTTAGGGGTATTCGAGACCCAGTACTTC. Its translation: CASSLGVFETQYF. This rearrangement joins TRBV9 to TRBJ2-5; a possible D gene is TRBD1 (5 bases). Looked up from germline, CDR1 is SGDLS and CDR2 is YYNGEE. The CDR3 sequence is 13 residues long. V shed 4 bases and J shed 5 bases, with 12 bases lying between them.

The rearrangement uses TRBV5-1 and TRBJ2-2; TRBD2 matches 13 bases. The CDR3 is 17 residues long. The V gene's germline CDR1 is SGHRS and CDR2 YFSETQ. With 3 bases clipped from V and 0 bases from J, the junction kept 2 bases outside the gene matches. The CDR3 region has the DNA TGCGCCAGCAGCTGGACTAGCGGGAGATCGAACACCGGGGAGCTGTTTTTT. It translates to CASSWTSGRSNTGELFF.

The V gene is TRBV9, the J gene TRBJ1-3, with D uncertain. V was pared by 5 bases and J by 0 bases, with 9 bases between. The germline gives CDR1 SGDLS, CDR2 YYNGEE. There are 14 residues in the CDR3. The CDR3 DNA reads as TGTGCCAGCAGTGGAGGGCCCTCTGGAAACACCATATATTTT. Encoded protein: CASSGGPSGNTIYF.

The V gene is TRBV11-2, the J gene TRBJ2-7; D is unclear. Germline values: CDR1 SGHAT, CDR2 FQNNGV. The CDR3 runs to 11 residues. V lost 0 bases and J lost 3, with 0 bases in between. The CDR3 sequence is CASSLDYEQYF. In DNA form, the CDR3 reads TGTGCCAGCAGCTTAGACTACGAGCAGTACTTC.

Only a few counts were recorded for this clone. This chain connects TRBV5-4 to TRBJ2-7; 10 bases map to TRBD2. This CDR3 is 18 amino acids long. Losses at the gene ends were 4 bases for V and 0 bases for J; bases not matched to a gene: 13. Germline V gives CDR1 SGHNT, CDR2 YYREEE (reference sequence). CDR3 amino acids: CASSPGPKAGGFSYEQYF. The CDR3 DNA reads TGTGCCAGCAGCCCCGGGCCCAAAGCGGGAGGGTTCTCCTACGAGCAGTACTTC.

This chain connects TRBV30 to TRBJ1-6; TRBD1 agrees at 9 bases. Trimming cost V 2 bases and J 7 bases; bases outside gene matches: 3. The CDR3 covers 14 residues. Germline V gene sequence: CDR1 GTSNPN, CDR2 SVGIG (reference sequence). DNA for the CDR3: TGTGCCTGGAGTAAGGGGACAGGGAATTCACCCCTCCACTTT. Amino acid sequence: CAWSKGTGNSPLHF. The complete variable domain, with remaining parts taken from reference TRBV30 and TRBJ1-6, reads SQTIHQWPATLVQPVGSPLSLECTVEGTSNPNLYWYRQAAGRGLQLLFYSVGIGQISSEVPQNLSASRPQDRQFILSSKKLLLSDSGFYLCAWSKGTGNSPLHFGNGTRLTVT.

The chain has TRBV7-2 and TRBJ1-2; TRBD1 aligns across 8 bases. With 5 bases clipped from V and 0 bases from J, the junction kept 8 bases outside the gene matches. In germline, CDR1 is SGHTA, CDR2 FQGNSA. The CDR3 is 16 amino acids. Here the CDR3 DNA reads TGTGCCAGCAGCCAAAGGGGACAGGCCCCTAACTATGGCTACACCTTC. Translating it yields CASSQRGQAPNYGYTF.

V usage is TRBV9 and J usage is TRBJ2-3; no definite D call. Trimming stripped 0 bases from V and 3 bases from J, with 11 bases between. The V gene's germline CDR1 is SGDLS and CDR2 YYNGEE. CDR3 size: 15 residues. The DNA for the CDR3 is TGTGCCAGCAGCGTAGTGGGGTCGGAGACAGATACGCAGTATTTT. It specifies CASSVVGSETDTQYF.

The V call is TRBV4-3, the J call TRBJ2-7; D may be TRBD2 (5 bases). Trimming pared 1 base from V and 4 bases from J, leaving 14 bases between. CDR1 is LGHNA, CDR2 YSLEER, per germline. The length of the CDR3 is 15 residues. Here the CDR3 DNA reads TGCGCCAGCAGCCAAGGAACTAGGCTTGTATACGAGCAGTACTTC. Its translation: CASSQGTRLVYEQYF.

The rearrangement uses TRBV2 and TRBJ1-3; TRBD1 might be the D (6 bases). V lost 1 base to trimming and J lost 7 bases, with 17 bases between them. The germline V gene has CDR1 SNHLY and CDR2 FYNNEI. The CDR3 runs 16 residues. The CDR3 coding sequence is TGTGCCAGCAGTGAAGGTGCCGGGGGGCTTGGTAACACCATATATTTT. Protein sequence: CASSEGAGGLGNTIYF. The variable domain in full, completed from reference TRBV2 and TRBJ1-3, reads EPEVTQTPSHQVTQMGQEVILRCVPISNHLYFYWYRQILGQKVEFLVSFYNNEISEKSEIFDDQFSVERPDGSNFTLKIRSTKLEDSAMYFCASSEGAGGLGNTIYFGEGSWLTVV.

In its sample, this clone was seen once. The V and J genes are TRBV19 and TRBJ1-5, with TRBD1 matching over 8 bases. The V gene's germline CDR1 is LNHDA and CDR2 SQIVND (reference sequence). The junction had 7 bases not matched to a gene; V was cut back by 6 bases and J by 3 bases. CDR3 length equals 15 residues. CDR3 loop: CASSLTGEPNQPQHF. DNA of the CDR3: TGTGCCAGTAGCTTGACAGGGGAACCCAATCAGCCCCAGCATTTT. Variable domain in full (rest from reference TRBV19 and TRBJ1-5): DGGITQSPKYLFRKEGQNVTLSCEQNLNHDAMYWYRQDPGQGLRLIYYSQIVNDFQKGDIAEGYSVSREKKESFPLTVTSAQKNPTAFYLCASSLTGEPNQPQHFGDGTRLSIL.

V is TRBV7-8 and J is TRBJ2-7, with TRBD1 matching 8 bases. CDR1 and CDR2 from the germline V gene are SGHVS and FQNEAQ. The CDR3 extends over 20 amino acids. The V and J ends lost 3 bases and 0 bases, in that order; junction bases with no gene match: 19. The CDR3 loop is CASSLTLSGTGNWGSYEQYF. CDR3 nucleotides: TGTGCCAGCAGCTTGACTCTTTCCGGGACAGGTAATTGGGGCTCCTACGAGCAGTACTTC.

The chain joins TRBV7-2 to TRBJ2-2; no reliable D call. CDR1 is SGHTA and CDR2 is FQGNSA in the germline V gene. Trimming removed 1 base from V and 7 bases from J, with 7 bases in between. CDR3 length equals 13 residues. The CDR3 DNA sequence: TGTGCCAGCAGCTTAGTAGGGAACGGGGAGCTGTTTTTT. Residues: CASSLVGNGELFF.

The chain employs TRBV29-1 and TRBJ1-2; 7 bases fit TRBD1. Unmatched junction bases numbered 2, after V lost 1 base and J lost 3 bases. Per the germline V gene, CDR1 is SQVTM and CDR2 is ANQGSEA. The CDR3 sequence is 13 residues long. DNA of the CDR3: TGCAGCGTTGAAGGAGGGGGCGACTATGGCTACACCTTC. Encoded protein: CSVEGGGDYGYTF.

V is TRBV18 and J is TRBJ1-5; tentatively, D is TRBD1 (5 bases). From germline, CDR1 is KGHSH and CDR2 LQKENI. V shed 3 bases and J shed 2 bases, with 20 bases lying between them. This CDR3 contains 18 residues. The CDR3 loop is CASSPGGERGLGNQPQHF. CDR3 DNA sequence: TGTGCCAGCTCACCCGGGGGGGAACGCGGTTTGGGCAATCAGCCCCAGCATTTT.

The rearrangement joins TRBV7-6 to TRBJ1-1; D is possibly TRBD1 (6 bases). V was shortened by 1 base and J by 1 base, with 13 bases between the two germline ends. Germline assignment: CDR1 SGHVS and CDR2 FNYEAQ. The CDR3 covers 16 residues. The DNA for the CDR3 is TGTGCCAGCAGCTTAGTGTTGCGGGGGGCGAACACTGAAGCTTTCTTT. Translating gives CASSLVLRGANTEAFF.

DNA for the CDR3: TGTGCCAGCTCACCACAGCAAGGGACTTACGCTGAAGCTTTCTTT. It specifies CASSPQQGTYAEAFF. This chain connects TRBV18 to TRBJ1-1; tentatively, D is TRBD1 (5 bases). The CDR3 is 15 amino acids. The germline gives CDR1 KGHSH, CDR2 LQKENI. With 1 base removed from V and 6 bases from J, the gap between germline ends came to 15 bases.

V and J are TRBV10-3 and TRBJ2-1; 7 bases are a match to TRBD2. Germline V CDR1 and CDR2: ENHRY, SYGVKD. The CDR3 is 16 residues long. With 8 bases clipped from V and 4 bases from J, the junction kept 14 bases outside the gene matches. The CDR3 sequence is CAILDTGGSRYNEQFF. Written as DNA, the CDR3 is TGTGCCATCCTTGACACCGGCGGGAGCAGGTACAATGAGCAGTTCTTC.

CDR3 nucleotides: TGTGCCAGTAGTCCCCTCAGGGCGTCAGGTCAGGCTGAAGCTTTCTTT. Its protein is CASSPLRASGQAEAFF. The chain recombines TRBV19 with TRBJ1-1; D possibly corresponds to TRBD1 (5 bases). V lost 5 bases and J 6 bases, leaving 22 bases between the germline ends. The CDR3 length is 16 residues. In germline, CDR1 is LNHDA, CDR2 SQIVND (reference sequence).

The chain is built from TRBV7-2 and TRBJ2-4; TRBD1 matches at 7 bases. The V and J ends lost 5 bases and 8 bases, in that order; junction bases with no gene match: 15. CDR1 and CDR2 from the germline V gene are SGHTA and FQGNSA. CDR3 length: 16 amino acids. The CDR3 is CASSLTWTGGIDIQYF. The CDR3 nucleotides read TGTGCCAGCAGCCTCACCTGGACAGGTGGTATAGACATTCAGTACTTC.

V usage is TRBV5-1 and J usage is TRBJ2-5; TRBD2 matches 8 bases. Germline V lookup: CDR1 SGHRS, CDR2 YFSETQ. The junction had 4 bases not matched to a gene; V was cut back by 2 bases and J by 1 base. The CDR3 sequence is 15 residues long. DNA for the CDR3: TGCGCCAGCAGCTTCACAGCGGGAGCCCAAGAGACCCAGTACTTC. Encoded protein: CASSFTAGAQETQYF. The full variable domain, completed using reference TRBV5-1 and TRBJ2-5, is KAGVTQTPRYLIKTRGQQVTLSCSPISGHRSVSWYQQTPGQGLQFLFEYFSETQRNKGNFPGRFSGRQFSNSRSEMNVSTLELGDSALYLCASSFTAGAQETQYFGPGTRLLVL.

J is TRBJ2-1 and V is TRBV19; 9 bases align to TRBD2. Germline assignment: CDR1 LNHDA and CDR2 SQIVND (reference sequence). This CDR3 comprises 14 residues. The trim removed 5 bases at V and 4 bases at J, leaving 3 bases unmatched. The CDR3 DNA is TGTGCCAGTAGTCAAGGACTAGCGTACAATGAGCAGTTCTTC. Its protein is CASSQGLAYNEQFF.

The chain employs TRBV2 and TRBJ1-2; D not resolved. CDR3 length: 15 residues. The V gene lost 1 base and the J gene lost 6 bases, with 15 bases spanning the gap. Germline CDR1 is SNHLY and CDR2 is FYNNEI. DNA for the CDR3: TGTGCCAGCAGTGAAGTCCGGGCCCAAGGCCATGGCTACACCTTC. The encoded protein is CASSEVRAQGHGYTF.